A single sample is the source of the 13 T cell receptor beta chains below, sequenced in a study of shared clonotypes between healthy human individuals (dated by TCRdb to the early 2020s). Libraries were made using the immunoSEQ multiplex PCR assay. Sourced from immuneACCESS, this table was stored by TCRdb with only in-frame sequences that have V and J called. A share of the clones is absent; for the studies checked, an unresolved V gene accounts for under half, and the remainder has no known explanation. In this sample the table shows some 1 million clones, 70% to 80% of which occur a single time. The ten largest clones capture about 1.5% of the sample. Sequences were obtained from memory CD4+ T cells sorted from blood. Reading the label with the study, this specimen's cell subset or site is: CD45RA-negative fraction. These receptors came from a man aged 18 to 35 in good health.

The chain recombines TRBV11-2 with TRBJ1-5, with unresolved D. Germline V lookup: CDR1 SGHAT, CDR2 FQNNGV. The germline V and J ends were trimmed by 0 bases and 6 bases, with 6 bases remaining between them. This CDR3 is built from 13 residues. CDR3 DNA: TGTGCCAGCAGCTTAGATTCGACTCAGCCCCAGCATTTT. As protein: CASSLDSTQPQHF.

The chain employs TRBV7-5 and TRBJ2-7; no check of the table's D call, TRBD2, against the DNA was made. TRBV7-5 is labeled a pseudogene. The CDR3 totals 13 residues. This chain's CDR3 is CASTRGEGKEQYF. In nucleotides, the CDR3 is TGTGCCAGCACCCGGGGTGAAGGGAAAGAGCAGTACTTC.

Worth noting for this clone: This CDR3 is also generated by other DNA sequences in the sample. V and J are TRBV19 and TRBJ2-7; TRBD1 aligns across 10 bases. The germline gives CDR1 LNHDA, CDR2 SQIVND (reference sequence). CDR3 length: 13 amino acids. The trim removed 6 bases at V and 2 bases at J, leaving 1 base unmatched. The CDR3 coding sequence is TGTGCCAGTAGAGGGACAGGGGCCTACGAGCAGTACTTC. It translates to CASRGTGAYEQYF. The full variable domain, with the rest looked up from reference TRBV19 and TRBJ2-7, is DGGITQSPKYLFRKEGQNVTLSCEQNLNHDAMYWYRQDPGQGLRLIYYSQIVNDFQKGDIAEGYSVSREKKESFPLTVTSAQKNPTAFYLCASRGTGAYEQYFGPGTRLTVT.

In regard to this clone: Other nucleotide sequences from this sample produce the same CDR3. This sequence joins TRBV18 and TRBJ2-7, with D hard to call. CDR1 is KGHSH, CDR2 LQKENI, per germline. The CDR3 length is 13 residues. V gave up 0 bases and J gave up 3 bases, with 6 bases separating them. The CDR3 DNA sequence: TGTGCCAGCTCACCACCGATAGGCTACGAGCAGTACTTC. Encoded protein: CASSPPIGYEQYF.

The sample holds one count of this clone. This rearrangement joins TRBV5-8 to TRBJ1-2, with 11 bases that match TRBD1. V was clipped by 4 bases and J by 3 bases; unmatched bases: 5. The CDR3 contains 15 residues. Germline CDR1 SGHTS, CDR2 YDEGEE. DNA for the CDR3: TGTGCCAGCAGCACCGGACAGGGGGCACACTATGGCTACACCTTC. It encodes CASSTGQGAHYGYTF. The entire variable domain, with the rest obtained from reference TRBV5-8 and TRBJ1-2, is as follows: EAGVTQSPTHLIKTRGQQATLRCSPISGHTSVYWYQQALGLGLQFLLWYDEGEERNRGNFPPRFSGRQFPNYSSELNVNALELEDSALYLCASSTGQGAHYGYTFGSGTRLTVV.

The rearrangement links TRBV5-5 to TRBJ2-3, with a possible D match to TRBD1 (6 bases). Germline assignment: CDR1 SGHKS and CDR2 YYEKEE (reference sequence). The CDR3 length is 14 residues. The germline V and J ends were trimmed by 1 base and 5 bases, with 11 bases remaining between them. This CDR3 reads CASSLFEGVDTQYF. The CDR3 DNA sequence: TGTGCCAGCAGCTTGTTCGAGGGGGTAGATACGCAGTATTTT.

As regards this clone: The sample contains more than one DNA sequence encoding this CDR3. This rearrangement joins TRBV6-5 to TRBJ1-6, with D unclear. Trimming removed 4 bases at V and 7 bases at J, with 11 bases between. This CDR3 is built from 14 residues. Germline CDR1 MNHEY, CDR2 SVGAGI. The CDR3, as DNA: TGTGCCAGCAGTTTCCGCGGCGGAAATTCACCCCTCCACTTT. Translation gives CASSFRGGNSPLHF.

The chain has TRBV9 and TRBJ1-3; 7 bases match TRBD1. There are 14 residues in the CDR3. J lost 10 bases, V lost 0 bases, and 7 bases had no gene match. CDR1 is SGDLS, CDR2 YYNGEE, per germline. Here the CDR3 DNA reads TGTGCCAGCAGCGTAGGGACAGGCGGAGTTACCATATATTTT. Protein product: CASSVGTGGVTIYF.

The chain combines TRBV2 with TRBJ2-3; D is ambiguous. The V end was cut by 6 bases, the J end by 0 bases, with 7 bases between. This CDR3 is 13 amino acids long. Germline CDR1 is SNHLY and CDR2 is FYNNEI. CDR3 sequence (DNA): TGTGCCAGCAGCGCGTTTAGCACAGATACGCAGTATTTT. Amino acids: CASSAFSTDTQYF. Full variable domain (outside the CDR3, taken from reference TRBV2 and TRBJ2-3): EPEVTQTPSHQVTQMGQEVILRCVPISNHLYFYWYRQILGQKVEFLVSFYNNEISEKSEIFDDQFSVERPDGSNFTLKIRSTKLEDSAMYFCASSAFSTDTQYFGPGTRLTVL.

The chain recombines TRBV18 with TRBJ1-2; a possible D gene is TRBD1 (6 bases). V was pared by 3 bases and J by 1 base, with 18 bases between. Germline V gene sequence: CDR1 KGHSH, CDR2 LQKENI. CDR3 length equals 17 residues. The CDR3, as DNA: TGTGCCAGCTCACCGTTCGCACAGGGTATGAATAACTATGGCTACACCTTC. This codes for CASSPFAQGMNNYGYTF.

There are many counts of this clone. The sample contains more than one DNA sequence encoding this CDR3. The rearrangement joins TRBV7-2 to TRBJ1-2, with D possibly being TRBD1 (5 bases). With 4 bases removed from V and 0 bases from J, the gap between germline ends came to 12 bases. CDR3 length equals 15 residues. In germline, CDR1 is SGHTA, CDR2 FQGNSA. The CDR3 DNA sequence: TGTGCCAGCAGCTCAGACAGAGGGGCTAACTATGGCTACACCTTC. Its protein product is CASSSDRGANYGYTF. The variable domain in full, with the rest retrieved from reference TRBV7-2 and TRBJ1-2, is GAGVSQSPSNKVTEKGKDVELRCDPISGHTALYWYRQSLGQGLEFLIYFQGNSAPDKSGLPSDRFSAERTGGSVSTLTIQRTQQEDSAVYLCASSSDRGANYGYTFGSGTRLTVV.

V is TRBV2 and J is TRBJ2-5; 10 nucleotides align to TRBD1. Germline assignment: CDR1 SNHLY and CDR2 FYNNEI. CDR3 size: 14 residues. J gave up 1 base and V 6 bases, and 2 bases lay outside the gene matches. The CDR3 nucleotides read TGTGCCAGCAGGGACAGGGGGTTCCAAGAGACCCAGTACTTC. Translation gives CASRDRGFQETQYF. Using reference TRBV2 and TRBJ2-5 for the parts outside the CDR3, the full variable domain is EPEVTQTPSHQVTQMGQEVILRCVPISNHLYFYWYRQILGQKVEFLVSFYNNEISEKSEIFDDQFSVERPDGSNFTLKIRSTKLEDSAMYFCASRDRGFQETQYFGPGTRLLVL.

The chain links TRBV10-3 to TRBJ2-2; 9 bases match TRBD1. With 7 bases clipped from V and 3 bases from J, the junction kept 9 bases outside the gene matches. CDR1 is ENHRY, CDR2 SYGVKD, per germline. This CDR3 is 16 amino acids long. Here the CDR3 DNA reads TGTGCCATCAATCCAACAGGGGGCGCGGACACCGGGGAGCTGTTTTTT. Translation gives CAINPTGGADTGELFF.